This T cell receptor beta chain is drawn from a study of blood T cells in healthy people across ages. Sample-barcoded 5' priming and a J-beta primer mix drove a second PCR of about 7 to 12 cycles. One entry per CDR3 protein, called by TCRdb with MiXCR from the 5' RACE reads. This sample has 700,000 to 950,000 distinct CDR3 sequences, with roughly 44% found just once. Points on this clonotype: The junction shows a germline mismatch at one end, possibly a read error.

Germline V lookup: CDR1 LNHNV, CDR2 YYDKDF (reference sequence). CDR3 length: 14 amino acids. This chain joins TRBV15 and TRBJ2-1, with 8 nucleotides matching TRBD1. The receptor was isolated from a woman in her fifties or sixties in good health. The sample taken for sequencing was blood. In DNA form, the CDR3 reads TGTGCCTCCAGCACCCTGGACAGGGACGGTGAGCAGTTCTTC. This codes for CASSTLDRDGEQFF. The full variable domain, with the rest looked up from reference TRBV15 and TRBJ2-1, is DAMVIQNPRYQVTQFGKPVTLSCSQTLNHNVMYWYQQKSSQAPKLLFHYYDKDFNNEADTPDNFQSRRPNTSFCFLDIRSPGLGDTAMYLCASSTLDRDGEQFFGPGTRLTVL.